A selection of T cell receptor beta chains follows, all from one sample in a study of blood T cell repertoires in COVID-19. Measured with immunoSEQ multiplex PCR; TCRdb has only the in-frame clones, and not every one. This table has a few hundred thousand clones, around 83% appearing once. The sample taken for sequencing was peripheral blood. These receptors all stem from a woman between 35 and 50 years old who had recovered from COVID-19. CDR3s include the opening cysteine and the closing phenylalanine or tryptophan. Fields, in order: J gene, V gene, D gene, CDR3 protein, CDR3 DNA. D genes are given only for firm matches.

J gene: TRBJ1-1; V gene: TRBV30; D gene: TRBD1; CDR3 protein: CAWSAKQGRNTEAFF; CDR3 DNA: TGTGCCTGGAGTGCCAAACAGGGGCGGAACACTGAAGCTTTCTTT
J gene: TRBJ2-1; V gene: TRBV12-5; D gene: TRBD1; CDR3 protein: CASGLVATWGDRDYNEQFF; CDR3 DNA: TGTGCTAGTGGTTTGGTAGCTACTTGGGGGGACAGGGATTACAATGAGCAGTTCTTC
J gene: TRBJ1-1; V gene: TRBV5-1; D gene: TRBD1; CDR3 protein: CASSLGTGGWVTEAFF; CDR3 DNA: TGCGCCAGCAGCCTTGGGACAGGGGGTTGGGTCACTGAAGCTTTCTTT
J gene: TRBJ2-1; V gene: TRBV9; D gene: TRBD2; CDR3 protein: CASSEPPVRGANNEQFF; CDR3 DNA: TGTGCCAGCAGCGAGCCCCCTGTGCGGGGGGCCAACAATGAGCAGTTCTTC
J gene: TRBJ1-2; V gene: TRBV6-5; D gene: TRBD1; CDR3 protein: CASRTGAVYGYTF; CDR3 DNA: TGTGCGAGTAGGACAGGGGCGGTTTATGGCTACACCTTC
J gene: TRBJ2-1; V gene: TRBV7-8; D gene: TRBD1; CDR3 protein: CASSSSRGFSYNEQFF; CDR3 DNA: TGTGCCAGCAGCTCAAGCAGGGGGTTCTCCTACAATGAGCAGTTCTTC
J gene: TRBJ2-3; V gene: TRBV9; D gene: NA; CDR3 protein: CASSVGALGGVSTDTQYF; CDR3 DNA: TGTGCCAGCAGCGTAGGTGCACTTGGCGGGGTTAGCACAGATACGCAGTATTTT
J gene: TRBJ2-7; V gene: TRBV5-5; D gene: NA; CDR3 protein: CASSLNRAYEQYF; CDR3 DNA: TGTGCCAGCAGCTTGAACAGGGCCTACGAGCAGTACTTC
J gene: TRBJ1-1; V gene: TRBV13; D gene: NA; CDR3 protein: CASSLSEARKGFGKAMNTEAFF; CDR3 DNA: TGTGCCAGCAGCCTCTCCGAGGCCAGAAAGGGGTTCGGAAAGGCAATGAACACTGAAGCTTTCTTT
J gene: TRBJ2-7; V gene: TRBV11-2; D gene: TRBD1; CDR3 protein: CASSFHGQVLYEQYF; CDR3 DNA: TGTGCCAGCAGCTTTCACGGACAGGTGCTCTACGAGCAGTACTTC
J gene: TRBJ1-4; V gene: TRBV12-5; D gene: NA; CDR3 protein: CASGLGTDLNEKLFF; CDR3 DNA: TGTGCTAGTGGTTTGGGGACAGACCTTAATGAAAAACTGTTTTTT
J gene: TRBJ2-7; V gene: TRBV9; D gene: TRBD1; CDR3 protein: CASSVGTGTYEQYF; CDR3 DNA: TGTGCCAGCAGCGTAGGGACAGGGACCTACGAGCAGTACTTC
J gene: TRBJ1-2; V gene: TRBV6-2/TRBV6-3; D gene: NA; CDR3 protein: CASSYSGTNYGYTF; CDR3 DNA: TGTGCCAGCAGTTACTCCGGGACAAACTATGGCTACACCTTC
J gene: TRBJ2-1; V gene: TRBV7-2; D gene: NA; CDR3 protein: CASSPGQSGYNEQFF; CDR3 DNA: TGTGCCAGCAGCCCCGGACAGTCTGGCTACAATGAGCAGTTCTTC